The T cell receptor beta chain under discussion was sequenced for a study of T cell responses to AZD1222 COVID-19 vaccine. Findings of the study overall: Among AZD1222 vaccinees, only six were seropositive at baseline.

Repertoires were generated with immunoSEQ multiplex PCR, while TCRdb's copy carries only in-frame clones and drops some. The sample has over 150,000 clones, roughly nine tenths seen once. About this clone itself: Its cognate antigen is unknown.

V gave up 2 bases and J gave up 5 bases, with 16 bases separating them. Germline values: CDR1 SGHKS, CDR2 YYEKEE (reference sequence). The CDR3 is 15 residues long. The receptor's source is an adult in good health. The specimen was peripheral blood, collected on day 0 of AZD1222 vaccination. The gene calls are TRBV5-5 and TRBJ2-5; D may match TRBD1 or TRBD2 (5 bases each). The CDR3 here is CASSFGGGDWETQYF. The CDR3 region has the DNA TGTGCCAGCAGCTTTGGGGGTGGGGATTGGGAGACCCAGTACTTC.